This T cell receptor beta chain was identified during a study of blood T cell repertoires in COVID-19. Looking at the study overall: Samples representing acute and convalescent COVID-19 were sourced from the United States, Italy and Spain. Sample material is recorded as cDNA or gDNA derived from T cells, B-cell-depleted T cells, or PBMCs.

As handled by the study authors: Reference gene primer amplification yielded estimated nucleated cell counts. The repertoire was sequenced with immunoSEQ multiplex PCR; TCRdb's copy has only in-frame clones and lacks some. The D gene and trimming were derived from the DNA, and the V and J assignments and clone size from that table. Seen here are roughly 150,000 clones, roughly 93% observed once, and the top ten hold more than 2%. With 5 bases clipped from V and 2 bases from J, the junction kept 5 bases outside the gene matches. The CDR3 has 14 amino acids. Germline CDR1 reads MNHEY; CDR2 reads SMNVEV (reference sequence). Of note for this clone: Other nucleotide sequences in the sample specify the same CDR3.

The sequenced sample was peripheral blood. The TCR was taken from a man younger than 30 with acute or convalescent COVID-19. The chain uses TRBV27 and TRBJ1-2; 7 bases fit TRBD1. CDR3 protein: CASSPRQGNYGYTF. CDR3 bases: TGTGCCAGCAGTCCAAGACAGGGAAACTATGGCTACACCTTC.